This TCR beta chain originates from a study of blood T cell repertoires in COVID-19. Turning to the study itself: Researchers got acute and convalescent COVID-19 samples from the United States, Italy and Spain. PBMCs, B-cell-depleted T cells, or T cells were the source of the cDNA or gDNA that made up the material.

This CDR3 has 12 amino acids. Germline loops: CDR1 MNHEY, CDR2 SMNVEV (reference sequence). V lost 7 bases to trimming and J lost 3 bases, with 10 bases between them. The authors' processing: By means of reference gene primer amplification, nucleated cell counts were estimated. Data came from immunoSEQ multiplex PCR; TCRdb stores just in-frame clones and leaves some out. Clonal size and the V and J genes are those of that table, whereas D and trimming came from the DNA. The sample includes fewer than 150,000 clones, around 84% seen only once; the top ten take more than 5%. This clone showed up just once.

The J gene is TRBJ2-7, the V gene TRBV27; perhaps TRBD2 as D (6 bases). Sequencing input: peripheral blood. The receptor comes from a human donor in a cohort sampled during active COVID-19. CDR3 sequence: CASKGTRYEQYF. The CDR3 DNA reads TGTGCCAGCAAAGGGACTCGCTACGAGCAGTACTTC.